The clone carrying this T cell receptor beta chain has a single count. Its antigen is as yet unknown. Sequencing used immunoSEQ multiplex PCR; TCRdb keeps in-frame clones, though not all of them. The data contain tens of thousands of clones, roughly nine tenths of them singletons. The data were obtained in a study of T cell responses to AZD1222 COVID-19 vaccine. This CDR3 comprises 14 residues. CDR1 MDHEN and CDR2 SYDVKM come from the germline V gene. V trimming: 4 bases; J trimming: 3 bases; junction bases outside the gene matches: 6. Notes on the study in general: Spike was spanned by vaccine-associated CD4 TCRs, with dominance at 160-218 and 743-854. With two AZD1222 doses given, Spike-specific TCR breadth and depth both rose.

V is TRBV28 and J is TRBJ2-7, with 7 positions matching TRBD2. The sample was peripheral blood, taken 28 days after the second AZD1222 dose. The receptor was isolated from an adult who received the AZD1222 COVID-19 vaccine. DNA for the CDR3: TGTGCCAGCAGTTCCCCGGGGGGACTCTACGAGCAGTACTTC. Translated, it gives CASSSPGGLYEQYF.